A selection of T cell receptor beta chains follows, all from one sample in a study of shared clonotypes between healthy human individuals. Some clones are missing from TCRdb's copy, which holds only in-frame ones; the method was immunoSEQ multiplex PCR. The repertoire has under 2,000,000 clones, about 95% of them found once; the top ten carry approximately 1.2%. Sequencing was done on a sample of naive CD8+ T cells sorted from blood. The receptor set was obtained from a man between 18 and 29 years old in good health. The CDR3 runs from the conserved cysteine through the conserved F or W. Each record gives: D gene, V gene, J gene, clone size, CDR3 protein, CDR3 DNA. The D gene is left open where the match is weak. Some rows have no size entry. The others give once, few or many, or a class for an expanded clone.

-,TRBV7-9,TRBJ1-2,-,CASTTGIANYGYTF,TGTGCCAGCACCACAGGGATTGCTAACTATGGCTACACCTTC
TRBD2,TRBV6-6,TRBJ2-1,-,CASSYKASGPYNEQFF,TGTGCCAGCAGTTACAAGGCTAGCGGACCCTACAATGAGCAGTTCTTC
-,TRBV27,TRBJ2-1,-,CASSLLQADGNEQFF,TGTGCCAGCAGTTTACTCCAAGCGGATGGCAATGAGCAGTTCTTC
-,TRBV27,TRBJ1-2,-,CASSLSPSLTVYGYTF,TGTGCCAGCAGTTTATCTCCCTCTCTTACAGTCTATGGCTACACCTTC
TRBD1,TRBV7-9,TRBJ2-1,-,CASSLEFGTVPTYNEQFF,TGTGCCAGCAGCTTAGAATTTGGGACAGTTCCAACCTACAATGAGCAGTTCTTC
TRBD2,TRBV29-1,TRBJ2-1,once,CSVERGGSEQFF,TGCAGCGTTGAGCGGGGGGGAAGTGAGCAGTTCTTC
-,TRBV2,TRBJ2-6,-,CASSEDSGANVLTF,TGTGCCAGCAGTGAAGACTCTGGGGCCAACGTCCTGACTTTC
-,TRBV7-9,TRBJ1-1,-,CASVNGGPEAFF,TGTGCCAGCGTCAACGGGGGTCCTGAAGCTTTCTTT
-,TRBV28,TRBJ2-1,-,CASSPGGSYNEQFF,TGTGCCAGCAGTCCTGGGGGGTCCTACAATGAGCAGTTCTTC
TRBD2,TRBV11-3,TRBJ2-1,-,CASSLVYREGLYNEQFF,TGTGCCAGCAGCTTAGTGTACCGGGAGGGCCTGTACAATGAGCAGTTCTTC